The clone carrying this T cell receptor (beta chain) came up once. This entry belongs to a study of blood T cell repertoires in COVID-19. Generated by immunoSEQ multiplex PCR, the TCRdb table keeps only in-frame clones and is missing some. The profile shows under 450,000 clones, around four fifths of them singletons. This CDR3 is built from 15 residues. Trimming took off 2 bases at V and 5 bases at J, with 16 bases between the two ends. In germline, CDR1 is SGHTA, CDR2 FQGNSA. The TCR was taken from a woman in her forties or fifties who had recovered from COVID-19. Sequencing used PBMCs or T cells enriched from blood (not recorded which). The rearrangement joins TRBV7-2 to TRBJ2-7; the D gene is possibly TRBD2 (5 bases). CDR3 loop: CASSLMNRGSDEQYF. CDR3 in DNA: TGTGCCAGCAGCTTAATGAATCGAGGGAGTGACGAGCAGTACTTC.